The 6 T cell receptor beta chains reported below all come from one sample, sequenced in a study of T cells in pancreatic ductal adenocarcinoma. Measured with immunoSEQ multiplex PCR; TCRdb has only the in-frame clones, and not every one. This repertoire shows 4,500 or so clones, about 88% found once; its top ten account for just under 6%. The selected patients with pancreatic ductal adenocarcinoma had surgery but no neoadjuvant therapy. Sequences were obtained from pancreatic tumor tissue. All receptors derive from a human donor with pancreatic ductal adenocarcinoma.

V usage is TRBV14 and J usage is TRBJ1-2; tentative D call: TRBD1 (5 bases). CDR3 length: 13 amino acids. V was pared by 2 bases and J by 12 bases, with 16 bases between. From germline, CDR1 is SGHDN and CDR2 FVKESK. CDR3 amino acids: CASSQTEMGTNTF. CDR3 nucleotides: TGTGCCAGCAGCCAAACAGAAATGGGGACCAACACCTTC.

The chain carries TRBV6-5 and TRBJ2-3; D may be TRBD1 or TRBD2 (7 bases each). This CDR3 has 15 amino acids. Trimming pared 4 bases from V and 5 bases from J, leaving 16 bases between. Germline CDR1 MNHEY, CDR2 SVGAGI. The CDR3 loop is CASSWEGAQEDTQYF. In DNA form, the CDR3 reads TGTGCCAGCAGTTGGGAGGGGGCGCAAGAAGATACGCAGTATTTT.

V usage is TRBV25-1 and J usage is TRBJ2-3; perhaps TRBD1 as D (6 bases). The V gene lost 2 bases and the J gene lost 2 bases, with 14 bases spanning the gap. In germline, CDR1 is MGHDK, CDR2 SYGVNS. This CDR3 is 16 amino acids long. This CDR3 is CASSEPSGQPTDTQYF. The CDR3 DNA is TGTGCCAGCAGTGAACCATCGGGACAACCCACAGATACGCAGTATTTT.

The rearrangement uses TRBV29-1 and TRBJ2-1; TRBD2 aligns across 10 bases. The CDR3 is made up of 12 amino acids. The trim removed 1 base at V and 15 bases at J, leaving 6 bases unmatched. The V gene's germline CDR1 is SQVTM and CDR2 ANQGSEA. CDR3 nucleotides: TGCAGCGTTGAAGGGTCTAGCGGGAGTCGGTTCTTC. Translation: CSVEGSSGSRFF.

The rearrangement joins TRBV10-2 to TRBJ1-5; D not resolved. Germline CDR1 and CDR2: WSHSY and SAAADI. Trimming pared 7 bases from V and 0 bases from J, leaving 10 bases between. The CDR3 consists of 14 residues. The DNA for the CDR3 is TGCGCCAGCAAGGTAAGGAGTAGCAATCAGCCCCAGCATTTT. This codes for CASKVRSSNQPQHF.

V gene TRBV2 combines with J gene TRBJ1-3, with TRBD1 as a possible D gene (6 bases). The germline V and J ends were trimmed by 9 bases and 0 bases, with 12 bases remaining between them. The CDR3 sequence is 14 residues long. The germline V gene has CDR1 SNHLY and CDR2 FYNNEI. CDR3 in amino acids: CASGTPSSGNTIYF. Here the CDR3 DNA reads TGTGCCAGTGGGACACCTTCCTCTGGAAACACCATATATTTT.